The T cell receptor (beta chain) under discussion was sequenced for a study of CD8 T cells in ankylosing spondylitis. One entry per CDR3 protein, called by TCRdb with MiXCR from the 5' RACE reads. The top ten hold roughly 0.9% of the sample, which has under 550,000 distinct CDR3 sequences, roughly 25% seen once. Trimming shortened V by 8 bases and J by 0 bases, and 14 bases separated the two germline ends. CDR1 is MNHNS and CDR2 is SASEGT in the germline V gene. The CDR3 sequence is 15 residues long. To note about this clonotype: Antigen: not known.

Points from the study as a whole: Characteristic of ankylosing spondylitis blood, it appeared, was a TCR beta motif comprising about eight highly homologous variants.

What was sequenced was blood, either unsorted or a sorted T cell fraction (not recorded which). The chain links TRBV6-1 to TRBJ2-1; D call uncertain. This receptor was taken from a male donor with ankylosing spondylitis. The CDR3: CASAPMGNSYNEQFF. As DNA, the CDR3 is TGTGCCAGCGCTCCGATGGGCAACTCCTACAATGAGCAGTTCTTC.